The entry below gives a single T cell receptor beta chain sequence along with its context. Its antigen is currently unknown. This sample is drawn from a study of T cell clones after liver transplantation. In the study overall: Liver transplant recipients had immunosuppression withdrawal attempted within 2 years. Post-transplant blood was tracked for graft-donor-reactive T cell clones identified in a pre-transplant mixed lymphocyte reaction.

Produced via immunoSEQ multiplex PCR; TCRdb's table is partial and in-frame only. The sample gives about 120,000 clones, 90% of which show up once; approximately 0.84% is in the top ten. V dropped 5 bases and J dropped 2; count of bases not matched to a gene: 8. Per germline, CDR1 MGHRA and CDR2 YSYEKL. This CDR3 contains 15 residues. General study points: A larger donor-reactive than third-party decline suggested partial antigen-specific deletion.

The sequencing used CD4+ T cells from blood, collected 12 months after liver transplant. The chain combines TRBV4-1 with TRBJ2-7; TRBD2 matches at 8 bases. This TCR was recovered from a human patient who received a liver transplant. Some of these T cells may belong to the graft donor. The CDR3 coding sequence is TGCGCCAGCAGCAAACAGCGGGAGTTAGCCTACGAGCAGTACTTC. It encodes CASSKQRELAYEQYF.